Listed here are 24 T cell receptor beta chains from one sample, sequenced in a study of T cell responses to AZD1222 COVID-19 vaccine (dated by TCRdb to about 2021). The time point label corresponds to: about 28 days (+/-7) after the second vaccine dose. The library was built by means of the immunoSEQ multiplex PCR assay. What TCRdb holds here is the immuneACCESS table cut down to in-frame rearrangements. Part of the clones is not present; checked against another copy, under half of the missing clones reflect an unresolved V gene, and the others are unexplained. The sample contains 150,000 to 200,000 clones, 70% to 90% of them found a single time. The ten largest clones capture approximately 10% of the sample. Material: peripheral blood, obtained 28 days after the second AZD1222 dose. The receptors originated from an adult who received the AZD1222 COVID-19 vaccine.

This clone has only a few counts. Written as DNA, the CDR3 is TGTGCCAGCAGCTTACAAGCGGCAGGCAACACCGGGGAGCTGTTTTTT. It codes for CASSLQAAGNTGELFF. This chain links TRBV11-1 with TRBJ2-2, with D maybe TRBD2 (5 bases). V was clipped by 2 bases and J by 2 bases, with 12 bases between them. Germline V gene sequence: CDR1 SGHAT, CDR2 FQDESV (reference sequence). There are 16 residues in the CDR3.

CDR3 sequence reads: CASSLAVGQGNSPLHF. The CDR3 coding sequence is TGTGCCAGCAGCTTAGCGGTTGGACAGGGAAATTCACCCCTCCACTTT. The rearrangement joins TRBV7-2 to TRBJ1-6; TRBD1 agrees at 8 bases. V was clipped by 0 bases and J by 7 bases; unmatched bases: 5. The CDR3 extends over 16 amino acids. From germline, CDR1 is SGHTA and CDR2 FQGNSA.

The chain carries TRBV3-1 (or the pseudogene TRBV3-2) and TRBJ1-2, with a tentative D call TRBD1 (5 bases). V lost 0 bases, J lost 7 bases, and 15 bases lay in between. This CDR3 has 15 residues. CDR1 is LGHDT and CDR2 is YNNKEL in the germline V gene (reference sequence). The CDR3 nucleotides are TGTGCCAGCAGCCAAGAACAGTTAACGGGGGGTGGCTACACCTTC. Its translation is CASSQEQLTGGGYTF.

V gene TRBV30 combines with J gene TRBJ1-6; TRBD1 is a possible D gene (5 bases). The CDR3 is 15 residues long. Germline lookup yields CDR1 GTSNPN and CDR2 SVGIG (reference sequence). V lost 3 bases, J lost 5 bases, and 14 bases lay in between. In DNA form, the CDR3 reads TGTGCCTGGAGATCAGGGTCGGCAAATAATTCACCCCTCCACTTT. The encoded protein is CAWRSGSANNSPLHF.

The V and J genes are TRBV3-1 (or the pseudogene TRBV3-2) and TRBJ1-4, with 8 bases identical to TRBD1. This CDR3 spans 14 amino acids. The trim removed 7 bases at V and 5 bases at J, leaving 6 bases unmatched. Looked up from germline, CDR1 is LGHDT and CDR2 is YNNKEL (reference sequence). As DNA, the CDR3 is TGTGCCAGCAAGGTGGGACAGGAGAATGAAAAACTGTTTTTT. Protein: CASKVGQENEKLFF.

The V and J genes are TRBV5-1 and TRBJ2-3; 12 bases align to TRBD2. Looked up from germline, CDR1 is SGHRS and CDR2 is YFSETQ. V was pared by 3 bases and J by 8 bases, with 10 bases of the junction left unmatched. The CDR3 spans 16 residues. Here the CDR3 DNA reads TGCGCCAGCAGCTCTCGCGGACTAGCGGGGAGAGTTACGCAGTATTTT. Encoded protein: CASSSRGLAGRVTQYF.

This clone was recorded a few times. The CDR3 coding sequence is TGTGCCATCAGTGAAGAAAGCGGGAACTACAATGAGCAGTTCTTC. Translation: CAISEESGNYNEQFF. The chain joins TRBV10-3 to TRBJ2-1; the match to TRBD2 covers 7 bases. Per germline, CDR1 ENHRY and CDR2 SYGVKD. This CDR3 has 15 residues. V gave up 3 bases and J gave up 3 bases; unmatched junction bases: 5.

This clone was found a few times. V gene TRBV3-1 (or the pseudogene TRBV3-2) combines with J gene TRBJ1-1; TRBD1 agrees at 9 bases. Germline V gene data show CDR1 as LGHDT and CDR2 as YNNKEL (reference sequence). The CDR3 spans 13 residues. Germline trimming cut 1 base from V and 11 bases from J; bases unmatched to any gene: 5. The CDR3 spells CASSQAQGAVAFF. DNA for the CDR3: TGTGCCAGCAGCCAAGCACAGGGGGCGGTTGCTTTCTTT.

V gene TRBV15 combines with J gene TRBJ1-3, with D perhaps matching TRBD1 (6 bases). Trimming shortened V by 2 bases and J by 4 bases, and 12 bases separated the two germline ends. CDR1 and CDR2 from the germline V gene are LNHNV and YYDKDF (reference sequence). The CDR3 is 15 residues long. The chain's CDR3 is CATSRLPGQGNTIYF. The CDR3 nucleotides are TGTGCCACCAGCAGACTACCGGGACAAGGAAACACCATATATTTT.

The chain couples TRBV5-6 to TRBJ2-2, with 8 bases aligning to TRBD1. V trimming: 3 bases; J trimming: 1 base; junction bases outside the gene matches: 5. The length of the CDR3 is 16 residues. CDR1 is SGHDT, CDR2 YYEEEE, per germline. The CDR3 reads CASSSTGTGNTGELFF. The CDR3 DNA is TGTGCCAGCAGCTCAACCGGGACAGGGAACACCGGGGAGCTGTTTTTT.

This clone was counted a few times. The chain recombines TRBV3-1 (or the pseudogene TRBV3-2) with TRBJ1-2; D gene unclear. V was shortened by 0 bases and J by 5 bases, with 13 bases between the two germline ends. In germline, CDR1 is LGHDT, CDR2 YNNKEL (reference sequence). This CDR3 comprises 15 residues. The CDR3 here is CASSQDLVLGYGYTF. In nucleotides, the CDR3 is TGTGCCAGCAGCCAAGACCTAGTGCTCGGTTATGGCTACACCTTC.

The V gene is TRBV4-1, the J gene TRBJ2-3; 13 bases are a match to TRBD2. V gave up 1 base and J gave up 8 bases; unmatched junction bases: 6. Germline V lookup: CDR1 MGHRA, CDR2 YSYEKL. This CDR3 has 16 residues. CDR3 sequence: CASSQGLAGGSRTQYF. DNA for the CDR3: TGCGCCAGCAGCCAAGGACTAGCGGGGGGAAGTCGTACGCAGTATTTT.

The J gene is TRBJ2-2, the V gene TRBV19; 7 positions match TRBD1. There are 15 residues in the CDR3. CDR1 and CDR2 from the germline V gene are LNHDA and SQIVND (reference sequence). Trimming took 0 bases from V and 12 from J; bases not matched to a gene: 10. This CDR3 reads CASSIDREKGAKLFF. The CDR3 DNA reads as TGTGCCAGTAGTATAGATCGGGAAAAGGGGGCAAAGCTGTTTTTT.

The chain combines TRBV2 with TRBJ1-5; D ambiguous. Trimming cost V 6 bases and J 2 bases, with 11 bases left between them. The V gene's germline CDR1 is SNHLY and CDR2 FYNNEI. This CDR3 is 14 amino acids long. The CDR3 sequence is CASRPIEGNQPQHF. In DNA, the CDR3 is TGTGCCAGCAGGCCCATCGAGGGCAATCAGCCCCAGCATTTT.

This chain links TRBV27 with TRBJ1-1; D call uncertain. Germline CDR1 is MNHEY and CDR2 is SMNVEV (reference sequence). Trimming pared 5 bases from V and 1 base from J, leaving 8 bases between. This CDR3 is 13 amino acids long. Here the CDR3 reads CASSLTGNTEAFF. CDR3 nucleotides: TGTGCCAGCAGTCTAACGGGGAACACTGAAGCTTTCTTT.

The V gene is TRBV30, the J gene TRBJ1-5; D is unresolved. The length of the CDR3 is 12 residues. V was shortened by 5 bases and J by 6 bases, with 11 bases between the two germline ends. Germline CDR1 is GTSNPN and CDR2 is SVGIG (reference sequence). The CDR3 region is CAWSTRGQPQHF. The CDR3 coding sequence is TGTGCCTGGTCTACGCGCGGTCAGCCCCAGCATTTT.

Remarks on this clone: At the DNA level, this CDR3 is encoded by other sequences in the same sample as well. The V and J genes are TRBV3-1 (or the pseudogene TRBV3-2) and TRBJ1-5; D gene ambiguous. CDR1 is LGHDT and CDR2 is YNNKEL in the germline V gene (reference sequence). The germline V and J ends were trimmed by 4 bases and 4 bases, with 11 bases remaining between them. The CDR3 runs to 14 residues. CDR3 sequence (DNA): TGTGCCAGCAGCCCCCTCGGAGGGAATCAGCCCCAGCATTTT. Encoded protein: CASSPLGGNQPQHF.

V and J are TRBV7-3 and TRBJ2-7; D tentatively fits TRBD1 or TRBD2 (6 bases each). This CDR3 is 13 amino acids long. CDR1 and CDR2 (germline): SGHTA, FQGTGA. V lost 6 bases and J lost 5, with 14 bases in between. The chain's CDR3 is CASSWGARNEQYF. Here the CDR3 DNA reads TGTGCCAGCAGTTGGGGGGCGCGCAACGAGCAGTACTTC. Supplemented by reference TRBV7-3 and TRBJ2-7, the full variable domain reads GAGVSQTPSNKVTEKGKYVELRCDPISGHTALYWYRQSLGQGPEFLIYFQGTGAADDSGLPNDRFFAVRPEGSVSTLKIQRTERGDSAVYLCASSWGARNEQYFGPGTRLTVT.

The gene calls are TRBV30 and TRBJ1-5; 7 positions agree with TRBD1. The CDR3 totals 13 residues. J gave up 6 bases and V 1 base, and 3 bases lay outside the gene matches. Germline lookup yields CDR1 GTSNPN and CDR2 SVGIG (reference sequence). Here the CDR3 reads CAWSGQGSQPQHF. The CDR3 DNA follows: TGTGCCTGGAGTGGACAGGGTAGTCAGCCCCAGCATTTT. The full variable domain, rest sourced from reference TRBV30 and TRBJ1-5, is SQTIHQWPATLVQPVGSPLSLECTVEGTSNPNLYWYRQAAGRGLQLLFYSVGIGQISSEVPQNLSASRPQDRQFILSSKKLLLSDSGFYLCAWSGQGSQPQHFGDGTRLSIL.

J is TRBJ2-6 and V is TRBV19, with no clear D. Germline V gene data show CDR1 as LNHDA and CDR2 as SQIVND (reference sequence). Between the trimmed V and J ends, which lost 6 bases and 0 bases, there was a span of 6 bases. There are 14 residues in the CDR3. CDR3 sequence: CASRTYSGANVLTF. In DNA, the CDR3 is TGTGCCAGTAGAACCTACTCTGGGGCCAACGTCCTGACTTTC. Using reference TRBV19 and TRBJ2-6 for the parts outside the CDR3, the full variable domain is DGGITQSPKYLFRKEGQNVTLSCEQNLNHDAMYWYRQDPGQGLRLIYYSQIVNDFQKGDIAEGYSVSREKKESFPLTVTSAQKNPTAFYLCASRTYSGANVLTFGAGSRLTVL.

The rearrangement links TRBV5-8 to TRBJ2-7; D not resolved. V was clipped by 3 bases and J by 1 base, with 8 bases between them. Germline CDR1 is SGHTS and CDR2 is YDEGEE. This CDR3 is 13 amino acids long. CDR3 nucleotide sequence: TGTGCCAGCAGCTCGCAGACTTCCTACGAGCAGTACTTC. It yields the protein CASSSQTSYEQYF.

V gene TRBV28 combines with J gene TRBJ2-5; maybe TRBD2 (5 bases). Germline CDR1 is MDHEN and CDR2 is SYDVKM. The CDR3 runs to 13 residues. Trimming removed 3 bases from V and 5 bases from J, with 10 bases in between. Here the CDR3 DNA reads TGTGCCAGCAGTTTTCCGGGCGGGGAGACCCAGTACTTC. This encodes CASSFPGGETQYF.

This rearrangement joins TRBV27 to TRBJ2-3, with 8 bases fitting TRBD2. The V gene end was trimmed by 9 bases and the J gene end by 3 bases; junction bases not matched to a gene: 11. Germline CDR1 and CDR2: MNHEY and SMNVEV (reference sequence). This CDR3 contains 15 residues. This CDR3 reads CASRPRGGRTDTQYF. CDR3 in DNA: TGTGCCAGTCGACCTCGGGGGGGCCGAACAGATACGCAGTATTTT.

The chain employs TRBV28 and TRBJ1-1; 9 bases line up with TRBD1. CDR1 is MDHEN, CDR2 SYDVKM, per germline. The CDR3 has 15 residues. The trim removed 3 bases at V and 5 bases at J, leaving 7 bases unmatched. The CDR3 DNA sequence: TGTGCCAGCAGTTTGGGGGACAGGGTGCGGACTGAAGCTTTCTTT. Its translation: CASSLGDRVRTEAFF.